This TCR beta chain was obtained from a study of Graves' ophthalmopathy and Graves' hyperthyroidism. Across the whole study: Hyperthyroidism was considered stable when no ophthalmopathy appeared within 18 months of follow-up.

As diagnostic evidence, clinical symptoms, serum thyroxine, TRAb, thyroid ultrasound and orbital computed tomography were relied upon. Germline CDR1 reads ENHRY; CDR2 reads SYGVKD. CDR3 length: 14 amino acids. V was clipped by 11 bases and J by 2 bases, with 18 bases between them. The study, taken as a whole, reports: Predictions made by the model for ophthalmopathy progression reached 70.59% sensitivity and just under 75% specificity. Among expanded thyroid clonotypes above 0.001 frequency, most also occurred in blood.

The authors amplified TCR beta CDR3 regions from RNA transcripts. Second-round multiplex PCR came after a first-round RT-PCR that employed HTBI primers. One entry per CDR3 protein results from TCRdb running MiXCR on the multiplex PCR reads. The repertoire holds 560,000 or so distinct CDR3 sequences, with approximately 35% as singletons. About this clonotype itself: What it recognizes is unknown. A much larger clone sits a single nucleotide away, making a read error possible.

The sequence derives from an adult man with Graves' hyperthyroidism. The sequenced sample was peripheral blood or thyroid tissue (not recorded which). The V call is TRBV10-3, the J call TRBJ1-1, with D possibly TRBD1 on 6 matching bases. Here the CDR3 reads CAGSYSRGNTEAFF. In nucleotides, the CDR3 is TGTGCCGGCAGTTACTCCAGGGGTAACACTGAAGCTTTCTTT.